The 12 T cell receptor beta chains below all came from one sample that was sequenced in a study of T cells in Graves' hyperthyroidism and ophthalmopathy (dated 2019 in TCRdb). The library relied on multiplex PCR. Sequencing was carried out with an Illumina HiSeq 2000. The TCR beta CDR3 regions were amplified from the RNA transcripts. For the first round of RT-PCR on the TCR CDR3, the HTBI primer set was used together with the Qiagen OneStep RT-PCR kit. TCRdb handled the public reads itself, with Q25 trimming in fastp and clone calling in MiXCR, and kept productive beta chains. Each record represents a unique CDR3 protein, reported with the most common genes and DNA among its rows. The table for this sample lists about 350,000 distinct CDR3 sequences; over 11% of them were counted only once. The ten largest clonotypes hold under 30% of the sample. Specimen: blood. The source is a woman in her twenties or thirties with Graves' hyperthyroidism.

This sequence joins TRBV24-1 and TRBJ2-2; 13 bases are shared with TRBD2. Looked up from germline, CDR1 is KGHDR and CDR2 is SFDVKD. This CDR3 is 21 amino acids long. Trimming removed 4 bases from V and 4 bases from J; junction bases left unmatched: 17. CDR3 loop: CATSDRLAGGLSTASTGELFF. As DNA, the CDR3 is TGTGCCACCAGTGACCGACTAGCGGGGGGACTGTCCACAGCAAGCACCGGGGAGCTGTTTTTT.

The chain recombines TRBV12-3 or TRBV12-4 with TRBJ2-4, with 11 nucleotides matching TRBD2. Trimming at V came to 3 bases and at J to 6 bases, leaving 1 base not matched to a gene. The CDR3 loop spans 14 amino acids. As DNA, the CDR3 is TGTGCCAGCAGTTTCGGGACTAGCGGAAACATTCAGTACTTC. It encodes CASSFGTSGNIQYF.

Of note for this clonotype: This may stem from a read error, because a much larger clone lies one nucleotide away. The genes are TRBV10-3 and TRBJ1-3, with D possibly matching TRBD1 (5 bases). V was clipped by 3 bases and J by 4 bases, with 13 bases between them. The germline gives CDR1 ENHRY, CDR2 SYGVKD. This CDR3 region has 15 residues. The CDR3 loop reads CAISDGRGIGNTIYF. CDR3 nucleotide sequence: TGTGCCATCAGTGACGGACGGGGGATCGGAAACACCATATATTTT.

Many counts were recorded for this clonotype. The CDR3 loop reads CASSPRTDTQYF. Here the CDR3 DNA reads TGTGCCAGCAGTCCACGCACAGATACGCAGTATTTT. The genes are TRBV12-3 or TRBV12-4 and TRBJ2-3; D is unclear. The CDR3 covers 12 residues. V was trimmed by 5 bases and J by 1 base, leaving 4 bases between them.

This clonotype turned up a few times. The V gene is TRBV2, the J gene TRBJ1-5; D is ambiguous. This CDR3 is built from 13 residues. V lost 0 bases, J lost 7 bases, and 7 bases lay in between. Germline CDR1 reads SNHLY; CDR2 reads FYNNEI. The chain's CDR3 is CASSEAGWQPQHF. The CDR3 nucleotides read TGTGCCAGCAGTGAAGCAGGATGGCAGCCCCAGCATTTT.

In this sample, this clonotype turned up many times. The chain links TRBV6-2 or TRBV6-3 to TRBJ1-1; the D gene is possibly TRBD1 (6 bases). CDR1 and CDR2 from the germline V gene are MNHEY and SVGEGT. V lost 4 bases, J lost 4 bases, and 13 bases lay in between. This CDR3 is 14 amino acids long. CDR3 sequence: CASSSTGFSTEAFF. CDR3 nucleotides: TGTGCCAGCAGTTCAACAGGGTTCAGCACTGAAGCTTTCTTT.

J is TRBJ2-2 and V is TRBV7-2; possible D gene TRBD2, 6 bases. Germline lookup yields CDR1 SGHTA and CDR2 FQGNSA. V was shortened by 1 base and J by 4 bases, with 13 bases between the two germline ends. The CDR3 is 16 amino acids. For the CDR3, the DNA is TGTGCCAGCAGCTTAGTCGGGAGCGCCCCCACCGGGGAGCTGTTTTTT. It specifies CASSLVGSAPTGELFF.

CDR3 loop: CASSFGGGNTEAFF. CDR3 sequence (DNA): TGTGCCAGCAGCTTTGGAGGGGGGAACACTGAAGCTTTCTTT. This chain joins TRBV7-9 and TRBJ1-1; tentatively, D is TRBD1 (6 bases). The CDR3 length is 14 residues. The V gene's germline CDR1 is SEHNR and CDR2 FQNEAQ (reference sequence). Trimming left V 3 bases short and J 1 base short, with 9 bases between.

This clonotype appeared many times. This sequence joins TRBV19 and TRBJ1-2; D possibly corresponds to TRBD1 (6 bases). V dropped 3 bases and J dropped 4 bases, with 15 bases sitting between them. Germline CDR1 is LNHDA and CDR2 is SQIVND (reference sequence). This CDR3 has 15 residues. CDR3 sequence: CASSISGASGYGYTF. The CDR3 DNA is TGTGCCAGTAGTATTTCGGGGGCTTCAGGCTATGGCTACACCTTC.

This clonotype was seen at least ten times. J is TRBJ2-7 and V is TRBV6-1, with 11 nucleotides matching TRBD2. Germline lookup yields CDR1 MNHNS and CDR2 SASEGT. The CDR3 is 15 amino acids. The trim removed 10 bases at V and 2 bases at J, leaving 10 bases unmatched. The CDR3 DNA reads TGTGCCACCAAACTAGCGGGAGATCGAGCCTACGAGCAGTACTTC. Its protein is CATKLAGDRAYEQYF.

This clonotype was detected ten times or more. This chain links TRBV30 with TRBJ2-7; 8 nucleotides match TRBD2. With 3 bases clipped from V and 5 bases from J, the junction kept 9 bases outside the gene matches. The CDR3 spans 14 residues. Germline-derived CDR1 and CDR2 are GTSNPN and SVGIG (reference sequence). The CDR3 bases are TGTGCCTGGAGCGGGGGGGACCGATCCGACGAGCAGTACTTC. It specifies CAWSGGDRSDEQYF. Full variable domain (rest looked up from reference TRBV30 and TRBJ2-7): SQTIHQWPATLVQPVGSPLSLECTVEGTSNPNLYWYRQAAGRGLQLLFYSVGIGQISSEVPQNLSASRPQDRQFILSSKKLLLSDSGFYLCAWSGGDRSDEQYFGPGTRLTVT.

Many counts were recorded for this clonotype. This chain uses TRBV6-5 with TRBJ2-6, with D possibly being TRBD1 (5 bases). The germline V gene encodes CDR1 MNHEY and CDR2 SVGAGI. With 0 bases removed from V and 0 bases from J, the gap between germline ends came to 18 bases. This CDR3 contains 20 residues. The DNA for the CDR3 is TGTGCCAGCAGTTACTCGGTCTTACAGGACATACTCTCTGGGGCCAACGTCCTGACTTTC. It specifies CASSYSVLQDILSGANVLTF.